This is a list of T cell receptor beta chains from one sample in a study of cytomegalovirus exposure and HLA in healthy donors. Data came from immunoSEQ multiplex PCR; TCRdb stores just in-frame clones and leaves some out. This sample has around 120,000 clones; more than 60% occur once, and the top ten carry 2.5% to 3%. Source material: PBMCs. These receptors came from a woman between 40 and 55 years old in good health and CMV-seropositive. Each CDR3 is given with its conserved first and last residue. Fields, in order: J gene, V gene, CDR3 protein.

J gene: TRBJ1-1; V gene: TRBV5-1; CDR3 protein: CASSLARQRGNTEAFF
J gene: TRBJ2-7; V gene: TRBV5-1; CDR3 protein: CASSFTGASYEQYF
J gene: TRBJ2-3; V gene: TRBV7-2; CDR3 protein: CASSSHDPRLTDTQYF
J gene: TRBJ2-3; V gene: TRBV7-3; CDR3 protein: CASSQLAGAGTDTQYF
J gene: TRBJ1-6; V gene: TRBV10-1; CDR3 protein: CASSTDRGPLHF
J gene: TRBJ1-1; V gene: TRBV18; CDR3 protein: CASSQQGDGNTEAFF
J gene: TRBJ2-2; V gene: TRBV4-1; CDR3 protein: CASSQDLWRGENTGELFF
J gene: TRBJ1-1; V gene: TRBV5-1; CDR3 protein: CASSRPDRGTEAFF
J gene: TRBJ2-3; V gene: TRBV7-8; CDR3 protein: CASSLRDRVADTQYF
J gene: TRBJ1-5; V gene: TRBV5-6; CDR3 protein: CASSLGQYSNQPQHF
J gene: TRBJ1-6; V gene: TRBV6-1; CDR3 protein: CASSETYGGNSPLHF
J gene: TRBJ2-7; V gene: TRBV7-9; CDR3 protein: CASSLVEGGEQYF
J gene: TRBJ1-3; V gene: TRBV13; CDR3 protein: CASSRGQGSSGNTIYF
J gene: TRBJ1-1; V gene: TRBV5-5; CDR3 protein: CASSLARGARNTEAFF
J gene: TRBJ2-6; V gene: TRBV4-1; CDR3 protein: CASSQDFRESGANVLTF
J gene: TRBJ1-1; V gene: TRBV11-2; CDR3 protein: CASSTNSGRAQGTEAFF
J gene: TRBJ1-3; V gene: TRBV9; CDR3 protein: CASSDRTQAGNTIYF
J gene: TRBJ2-1; V gene: TRBV9; CDR3 protein: CASSRGERDSYNEQFF
J gene: TRBJ1-1; V gene: TRBV5-4; CDR3 protein: CASSRDRVNTEAFF
J gene: TRBJ2-1; V gene: TRBV7-6; CDR3 protein: CASSLNVREDEQFF
J gene: TRBJ1-1; V gene: TRBV19; CDR3 protein: CASSIERSVNTEAFF
J gene: TRBJ1-6; V gene: TRBV5-4; CDR3 protein: CASSFGDKNSPLHF
J gene: TRBJ1-5; V gene: TRBV2; CDR3 protein: CASKQGNSNQPQHF
J gene: TRBJ2-3; V gene: TRBV5-1; CDR3 protein: CASSFDRGSTDTQYF
J gene: TRBJ1-5; V gene: TRBV9; CDR3 protein: CASSQTGGGQPQHF
J gene: TRBJ2-1; V gene: TRBV7-9; CDR3 protein: CASSWNLAGGFNEQFF
J gene: TRBJ1-5; V gene: TRBV7-8; CDR3 protein: CASSPTLGKGQPQHF
J gene: TRBJ2-7; V gene: TRBV6-5; CDR3 protein: CASSYSTGGYEQYF
J gene: TRBJ2-7; V gene: TRBV6-5; CDR3 protein: CASSYVAGTPSYEQYF
J gene: TRBJ2-1; V gene: TRBV7-3; CDR3 protein: CASSLGPRMPEQFF
J gene: TRBJ2-7; V gene: TRBV11-2; CDR3 protein: CASSFQTGIYEQYF
J gene: TRBJ1-2; V gene: TRBV9; CDR3 protein: CASSRQGPGGYGYTF